These 20 T cell receptor beta chains were sequenced from one sample in a study of PD-1 blockade in classical Hodgkin lymphoma. Noted time point: cycle 4 day 1 (C4D1), after about 6 weeks of nivolumab. Every one of the patients relapsed after autologous stem cell transplantation (brentuximab vedotin exposure was variable). Here immunoSEQ multiplex PCR was the method, and the copy in TCRdb shows in-frame clones only, minus some. The sample yields about 44,000 clones, 66% seen once. Specimen: peripheral blood mononuclear cells (PBMCs), collected before the fourth cycle of nivolumab. These receptors originate from a human donor with classical Hodgkin lymphoma.

The chain combines TRBV11-1 with TRBJ2-1; possible D gene TRBD2, 5 bases. The V end lost 1 base, the J end lost 9 bases, and 7 bases lay between the germline ends. The CDR3 has 12 residues. Per the germline V gene, CDR1 is SGHAT and CDR2 is FQDESV (reference sequence). In DNA, the CDR3 is TGTGCCAGCAGCTTAGTAGGGAGTGAGCAGTTCTTC. Encoded protein: CASSLVGSEQFF.

The chain uses TRBV27 and TRBJ2-7; 9 bases fit TRBD1. Per the germline V gene, CDR1 is MNHEY and CDR2 is SMNVEV (reference sequence). CDR3 length: 13 residues. Unmatched junction bases numbered 3, after V lost 5 bases and J lost 4 bases. The chain's CDR3 is CASSVGQGYEQYF. As DNA, the CDR3 is TGTGCCAGCAGTGTGGGACAGGGATACGAGCAGTACTTC.

The table lists this clone with a count of one. The rearrangement joins TRBV9 to TRBJ2-5; D perhaps matches TRBD2 (7 bases). Germline CDR1 and CDR2: SGDLS and YYNGEE. This CDR3 contains 15 residues. V was clipped by 3 bases and J by 5 bases, with 17 bases between them. CDR3 region: CASSADYGGGETQYF. The CDR3 bases are TGTGCCAGCAGCGCCGACTACGGCGGGGGCGAGACCCAGTACTTC.

V is TRBV6-5 and J is TRBJ1-4; D perhaps matches TRBD1 (6 bases). The germline V gene has CDR1 MNHEY and CDR2 SVGAGI. CDR3 length: 14 amino acids. The V gene lost 6 bases and the J gene lost 7 bases, with 15 bases spanning the gap. The DNA for the CDR3 is TGTGCCAGCAGCCCTGGACAGCTAGTTGAAAAACTGTTTTTT. Translating gives CASSPGQLVEKLFF.

The chain recombines TRBV4-3 with TRBJ2-1; 9 bases line up with TRBD1. CDR3 length equals 17 residues. The germline V gene encodes CDR1 LGHNA and CDR2 YSLEER. The V gene end was trimmed by 3 bases and the J gene end by 5 bases; junction bases not matched to a gene: 11. CDR3 region: CASSHPTGTGTHNEQFF. CDR3 sequence (DNA): TGCGCCAGCAGCCATCCTACCGGGACAGGGACCCACAATGAGCAGTTCTTC.

The genes are TRBV6-4 and TRBJ2-2; D might be TRBD2 (6 bases). Trimming removed 8 bases at V and 2 bases at J, with 9 bases between. This CDR3 has 13 residues. Germline lookup yields CDR1 MRHNA and CDR2 SNTAGT. CDR3 in DNA: TGTGCCAGCCCGGGACTCAACACCGGGGAGCTGTTTTTT. Protein: CASPGLNTGELFF.

This rearrangement joins TRBV7-2 to TRBJ2-3; 9 bases fit TRBD1. V was pared by 5 bases and J by 3 bases, with 9 bases of the junction left unmatched. The CDR3 has 16 amino acids. Looked up from germline, CDR1 is SGHTA and CDR2 is FQGNSA. The CDR3 DNA reads TGTGCCAGCAGCGGGGACAGGGCCGTGTTTACAGATACGCAGTATTTT. Protein sequence: CASSGDRAVFTDTQYF.

The chain is built from TRBV5-8 and TRBJ2-1; possible D gene TRBD2, 6 bases. Deletions cut 0 bases from V and 3 bases from J, with 13 bases between. Germline V lookup: CDR1 SGHTS, CDR2 YDEGEE. There are 16 residues in the CDR3. The DNA for the CDR3 is TGTGCCAGCAGCTTGGGGGTAAGCGGGCACTACAATGAGCAGTTCTTC. Residues: CASSLGVSGHYNEQFF.

This clone is medium-sized in the sample. The gene calls are TRBV2 and TRBJ1-1; D might be TRBD1 (6 bases). CDR1 and CDR2 (germline): SNHLY, FYNNEI. Trimming took off 1 base at V and 4 bases at J, with 13 bases between the two ends. CDR3 length: 15 residues. In DNA, the CDR3 is TGTGCCAGCAGTGAAGGCCGGGGGCAGGTCACTGAAGCTTTCTTT. Its protein is CASSEGRGQVTEAFF.

The gene calls are TRBV10-3 and TRBJ1-1; D is ambiguous. CDR3 size: 11 residues. The V end lost 6 bases, the J end lost 2 bases, and 4 bases lay between the germline ends. Germline CDR1 reads ENHRY; CDR2 reads SYGVKD. The CDR3 protein is CAISDNTEAFF. DNA of the CDR3: TGTGCCATCAGCGACAACACTGAAGCTTTCTTT.

This clone was seen only a few times. The chain carries TRBV5-1 and TRBJ2-7, with D possibly being TRBD1 (6 bases). Germline assignment: CDR1 SGHRS and CDR2 YFSETQ. V dropped 3 bases and J dropped 2 bases, with 9 bases sitting between them. This CDR3 comprises 13 residues. The CDR3 region has the DNA TGCGCCAGCAGCTCCCGACAGGCCTACGAGCAGTACTTC. Translating it yields CASSSRQAYEQYF. Using reference TRBV5-1 and TRBJ2-7 for the parts outside the CDR3, the full variable domain is KAGVTQTPRYLIKTRGQQVTLSCSPISGHRSVSWYQQTPGQGLQFLFEYFSETQRNKGNFPGRFSGRQFSNSRSEMNVSTLELGDSALYLCASSSRQAYEQYFGPGTRLTVT.

V gene TRBV28 combines with J gene TRBJ1-2; perhaps TRBD1 as D (5 bases). The V end was cut by 11 bases, the J end by 7 bases, with 20 bases between. Looked up from germline, CDR1 is MDHEN and CDR2 is SYDVKM. The CDR3 runs 13 residues. CDR3 loop: CAGRGRVYSGYTF. CDR3 DNA sequence: TGTGCCGGTCGAGGCAGGGTTTATTCTGGCTACACCTTC.

This chain joins TRBV5-1 and TRBJ1-2; possible D gene TRBD1, 5 bases. The CDR3 runs 13 residues. V was pared by 7 bases and J by 8 bases, with 18 bases between. Germline CDR1 reads SGHRS; CDR2 reads YFSETQ. CDR3 in amino acids: CASRPGLLRGYTF. The CDR3, as DNA: TGCGCCAGCCGACCGGGACTCCTGCGGGGCTACACCTTC. Based on the CDR3 plus reference TRBV5-1 and TRBJ1-2, the full variable domain is KAGVTQTPRYLIKTRGQQVTLSCSPISGHRSVSWYQQTPGQGLQFLFEYFSETQRNKGNFPGRFSGRQFSNSRSEMNVSTLELGDSALYLCASRPGLLRGYTFGSGTRLTVV.

To note about this clone: A read error may explain this, as a much larger clone is one base away. The chain recombines TRBV14 with TRBJ2-7, with D uncertain. CDR3 length: 11 residues. Trimming pared 3 bases from V and 0 bases from J, leaving 0 bases between. Germline V gene sequence: CDR1 SGHDN, CDR2 FVKESK. CDR3 DNA: TGTGCCAGCAGCCACTCCTACGAGCAGTACTTC. Translated: CASSHSYEQYF.

The CDR3 nucleotides are TGTGCCAGCAGTTCGCAGCAGTCCGGAAAACTGTTTTTT. Its translation is CASSSQQSGKLFF. The V and J genes are TRBV2 and TRBJ1-4; D is unclear. Germline-derived CDR1 and CDR2 are SNHLY and FYNNEI. The CDR3 has 13 residues. The V gene lost 5 bases and the J gene lost 10 bases, with 14 bases spanning the gap.

The V gene is TRBV18, the J gene TRBJ1-2; no clear D gene. CDR3 length: 15 amino acids. From germline, CDR1 is KGHSH and CDR2 LQKENI. V lost 0 bases and J lost 3, with 11 bases in between. Here the CDR3 DNA reads TGTGCCAGCTCACCACCATCCGGTTATGACTATGGCTACACCTTC. This encodes CASSPPSGYDYGYTF.

This clone has only a few counts. The V and J genes are TRBV30 and TRBJ1-2, with TRBD1 matching 8 bases. Germline CDR1 is GTSNPN and CDR2 is SVGIG (reference sequence). V was clipped by 3 bases and J by 6 bases; unmatched bases: 9. This CDR3 is 14 amino acids long. CDR3 DNA: TGTGCCTGGAGCGCTACAGGGGGGAGGAATGGCTACACCTTC. This sequence encodes CAWSATGGRNGYTF.

The table lists this clone with a few counts. The CDR3 protein is CASSLWPSGTGASYEQYF. Here the CDR3 DNA reads TGTGCCAGCAGTTTATGGCCAAGTGGGACAGGCGCTTCCTACGAGCAGTACTTC. The V and J genes are TRBV28 and TRBJ2-7; 8 positions match TRBD1. The V gene's germline CDR1 is MDHEN and CDR2 SYDVKM. V lost 0 bases, J lost 1 base, and 11 bases stayed unmatched. CDR3 length equals 18 residues.

The chain links TRBV28 to TRBJ1-4; TRBD1 matches 10 bases. The CDR3 has 15 residues. Germline assignment: CDR1 MDHEN and CDR2 SYDVKM. Trimming took 2 bases from V and 5 from J; bases not matched to a gene: 2. In nucleotides, the CDR3 is TGTGCCAGCAGTTTACAGGGACAGGGGAATGAAAAACTGTTTTTT. It encodes CASSLQGQGNEKLFF.

The rearrangement joins TRBV19 to TRBJ1-1, with a possible D match to TRBD1 (5 bases). V lost 3 bases and J lost 3, with 11 bases in between. This CDR3 has 14 amino acids. The germline CDR1 and CDR2 sequences are LNHDA and SQIVND (reference sequence). CDR3 bases: TGTGCCAGTAGTATGGTCCAGGGCTACACTGAAGCTTTCTTT. This sequence encodes CASSMVQGYTEAFF.